This TCR beta chain was retrieved from a study of brain T cells in children with intractable seizures. Patients received at least one anti-epileptic drug before surgery. The CDR3 loop spans 13 amino acids. The V gene lost 2 bases and the J gene lost 6 bases, with 10 bases spanning the gap. Germline CDR1 is MDHEN and CDR2 is SYDVKM. The protocol was immunoSEQ multiplex PCR, while the TCRdb copy is restricted to in-frame clones and leaves out a portion. The sample shows 70,000 to 85,000 clones, about 90% of them seen only once. This clonotype was obtained from a girl aged 2-10 years with Rasmussen encephalitis and intractable seizures. This sequence joins TRBV28 and TRBJ1-2; D is unclear. The specimen comprised peripheral blood, sampled at surgery. The CDR3 region has the DNA TGTGCCAGCAGTTTAAACCTCTCTCATGGCTACACCTTC. It is translated as CASSLNLSHGYTF.